The T cell receptor beta chain described here comes from a study of cytomegalovirus exposure and HLA in healthy donors. The PCR had 60 Vbeta and 13 Jbeta primers. The assay was immunoSEQ multiplex PCR, and TCRdb's table has in-frame clones only and misses some. The table has around 300,000 clones, over 85% seen once. With regard to this clone: As yet, its antigen is unknown.

Looked up from germline, CDR1 is SGHDT and CDR2 is YYEEEE. The CDR3 is 13 residues long. V was trimmed by 4 bases and J by 6 bases, leaving 14 bases between them. Overall study findings and caveats: TCR beta chain V- and J-gene trimming was linked, in a later analysis, to a missense variant in DCLRE1C.

This receptor was obtained from a woman in her late teens or twenties in good health and CMV-seronegative. The specimen was PBMCs. V and J are TRBV5-6 and TRBJ2-7; TRBD1 might be the D (6 bases). CDR3 in DNA: TGTGCCAGCAGCCTAGGGGGTCGGTCCGAGCAGTACTTC. It encodes CASSLGGRSEQYF.